This T cell receptor beta chain derives from a study of T cell responses to AZD1222 COVID-19 vaccine. V lost 5 bases and J 8 bases, leaving 16 bases between the germline ends. The CDR3 extends over 14 amino acids. CDR1 is SGHAT and CDR2 is FQNNGV in the germline V gene. A word on this clone: What it recognizes is unknown.

Study results and limitations: Donors in the cohort were predominantly white British and more often female, and clonal diversity was possibly underestimated.

Profiling relied on immunoSEQ multiplex PCR, and the TCRdb table lists in-frame clones only, not all of them. The table includes about 160,000 clones, about nine tenths detected once. The clonotype comes from an adult who received the AZD1222 COVID-19 vaccine. Specimen: peripheral blood, collected 28 days after the second AZD1222 dose. The rearrangement joins TRBV11-2 to TRBJ1-3; maybe TRBD1 (5 bases). The CDR3 nucleotides are TGTGCCAGCAGCCCCCCTGGTCCGGGGGACACCATATATTTT. Translation: CASSPPGPGDTIYF.